These 9 T cell receptor beta chains originate from one sample sequenced in a study of blood T cell repertoires in COVID-19. Sequencing used immunoSEQ multiplex PCR; TCRdb keeps in-frame clones, though not all of them. The sample carries roughly 37,000 clones, about 83% recorded once. The sequenced sample consisted of peripheral blood. The receptors derive from a man between 60 and 70 years old with active COVID-19.

The rearrangement uses TRBV6-2 or TRBV6-3 and TRBJ2-7; 13 nucleotides match TRBD2. Germline V gene data show CDR1 as MNHEY and CDR2 as SVGEGT. The CDR3 is 15 residues long. The V segment lost 6 bases and the J segment 7 bases; nucleotides outside the gene matches: 9. Here the CDR3 reads CASSPGLAGVYEQYF. The CDR3 region has the DNA TGTGCCAGCAGCCCCGGACTAGCGGGAGTTTATGAGCAGTACTTC.

This clone has a handful of counts. The CDR3: CASSYSSYNEQFF. The DNA for the CDR3 is TGTGCCAGCAGTTATAGCTCCTACAATGAGCAGTTCTTC. The rearrangement links TRBV27 to TRBJ2-1, with unresolved D. The CDR3 runs 13 residues. Trimming took off 4 bases at V and 0 bases at J, with 4 bases between the two ends. The V gene's germline CDR1 is MNHEY and CDR2 SMNVEV (reference sequence).

J is TRBJ2-5 and V is TRBV6-2 or TRBV6-3; 8 bases align to TRBD1. Germline CDR1 is MNHEY and CDR2 is SVGEGT. Trimming took 5 bases from V and 5 from J; bases not matched to a gene: 10. The CDR3 is 15 residues long. The CDR3 DNA sequence: TGTGCCAGCAGTACCCGGCCAGGGGGCGCGGAGACCCAGTACTTC. This translates into CASSTRPGGAETQYF.

The chain recombines TRBV5-1 with TRBJ1-1; no firm D call. This CDR3 region has 13 residues. Germline V gene data show CDR1 as SGHRS and CDR2 as YFSETQ. V was clipped by 4 bases and J by 3 bases, with 10 bases between them. The DNA of the CDR3 is TGCGCCAGCAGCCCCGGACTCCACACTGAAGCTTTCTTT. Protein: CASSPGLHTEAFF.

The chain is built from TRBV9 and TRBJ2-3; TRBD2 matches at 10 bases. V lost 0 bases to trimming and J lost 6 bases; unmatched junction nucleotides: 10. The CDR3 is 17 amino acids. Germline V gives CDR1 SGDLS, CDR2 YYNGEE. Written as DNA, the CDR3 is TGTGCCAGCAGCGTAGCTGCTAGCGGGAGTGGACGGGATACGCAGTATTTT. Translated, it gives CASSVAASGSGRDTQYF.

V usage is TRBV19 and J usage is TRBJ2-2; D gene uncertain. The CDR3 runs 14 residues. Germline CDR1 LNHDA, CDR2 SQIVND (reference sequence). V gave up 4 bases and J gave up 6 bases, with 12 bases separating them. The CDR3 DNA follows: TGTGCCAGTAGTACATATCTAAAAGCCGGGGAGCTGTTTTTT. The encoded protein is CASSTYLKAGELFF.

The J gene is TRBJ2-3, the V gene TRBV5-8, with D possibly TRBD2 on 6 matching bases. The CDR3 length is 15 residues. V dropped 0 bases and J dropped 5 bases, with 13 bases sitting between them. Per the germline V gene, CDR1 is SGHTS and CDR2 is YDEGEE. This CDR3 is CASSLAGGVEDTQYF. CDR3 DNA: TGTGCCAGCAGCTTGGCCGGAGGGGTAGAAGATACGCAGTATTTT.

CDR3 sequence reads: CATRPVSGVNTEAFF. The CDR3 bases are TGTGCCACGCGCCCAGTTTCAGGGGTGAACACTGAAGCTTTCTTT. The chain uses TRBV7-9 and TRBJ1-1, with D maybe TRBD1 (6 bases). V lost 10 bases, J lost 0 bases, and 18 bases lay in between. CDR3 length equals 15 residues. The germline V gene has CDR1 SEHNR and CDR2 FQNEAQ (reference sequence).

The rearrangement joins TRBV19 to TRBJ2-1; D is possibly TRBD1 (6 bases). Germline loops: CDR1 LNHDA, CDR2 SQIVND (reference sequence). The CDR3 is 17 amino acids. V was trimmed by 2 bases and J by 3 bases, leaving 17 bases between them. The CDR3 protein is CASSITPGERVYNEQFF. The CDR3 nucleotides are TGTGCCAGTAGTATAACCCCAGGGGAACGGGTCTACAATGAGCAGTTCTTC.